The next 18 T cell receptor beta chains were all read from a single sample in a study of T cell responses to AZD1222 COVID-19 vaccine. Sequencing used immunoSEQ multiplex PCR; TCRdb keeps in-frame clones, though not all of them. The table has over 100,000 clones, approximately 85% seen once. Material: peripheral blood, obtained on day 0 of MenACWY control vaccination. Source of these receptors: an adult in good health.

V and J are TRBV10-2 and TRBJ2-7, with 9 bases that match TRBD1. V lost 6 bases and J lost 2; bases outside the gene matches: 5. In germline, CDR1 is WSHSY, CDR2 SAAADI. CDR3 size: 14 residues. CDR3 nucleotide sequence: TGCGCCAGCAGGCCGGGACAGGGAACCTACGAGCAGTACTTC. Amino acid sequence: CASRPGQGTYEQYF.

The CDR3 DNA is TGCGCCAGCAGCTTGCTCGGGGACAGCTATCAGCCCCAGCATTTT. Protein sequence: CASSLLGDSYQPQHF. The chain uses TRBV5-1 and TRBJ1-5; 7 bases line up with TRBD1. J was trimmed by 5 bases and V by 1 base; bases with no gene match: 6. This CDR3 spans 15 amino acids. From germline, CDR1 is SGHRS and CDR2 YFSETQ.

This chain links TRBV14 with TRBJ1-6; maybe TRBD1 (5 bases). The germline CDR1 and CDR2 sequences are SGHDN and FVKESK. Trimming took off 4 bases at V and 6 bases at J, with 34 bases between the two ends. The CDR3 covers 22 residues. In nucleotides, the CDR3 is TGTGCCAGCAGCCTCCCCCGGGGCCCAGGGAACCGTATTCCCGTACGTAATTCACCCCTCCACTTT. Protein product: CASSLPRGPGNRIPVRNSPLHF. Filled out from reference TRBV14 and TRBJ1-6, the complete variable domain reads EAGVTQFPSHSVIEKGQTVTLRCDPISGHDNLYWYRRVMGKEIKFLLHFVKESKQDESGMPNNRFLAERTGGTYSTLKVQPAELEDSGVYFCASSLPRGPGNRIPVRNSPLHFGNGTRLTVT.

The V call is TRBV12-3 or TRBV12-4, the J call TRBJ2-2; D not certain. Trimming took off 7 bases at V and 5 bases at J, with 11 bases between the two ends. The CDR3 has 13 amino acids. CDR3 amino acids: CASILTLTGELFF. The CDR3 DNA is TGTGCCAGCATCCTAACTTTGACCGGGGAGCTGTTTTTT.

This chain uses TRBV7-2 with TRBJ1-3, with a tentative D call TRBD1 (6 bases). The germline V gene has CDR1 SGHTA and CDR2 FQGNSA. The length of the CDR3 is 17 residues. V was clipped by 2 bases and J by 3 bases, with 17 bases between them. CDR3 loop: CASSLIPGAKFGNTIYF. In DNA form, the CDR3 reads TGTGCCAGCAGCTTAATTCCGGGGGCCAAGTTTGGAAACACCATATATTTT.

CDR3 in DNA: TGTGCCAGCAGCCTGGGGCCAGGCACGCAGTATTTT. Translated, it gives CASSLGPGTQYF. The chain carries TRBV7-9 and TRBJ2-3; tentatively, D is TRBD1 (5 bases). Germline V CDR1 and CDR2: SEHNR, FQNEAQ (reference sequence). CDR3 length: 12 residues. Deletions cut 5 bases from V and 9 bases from J, with 12 bases between.

The V call is TRBV4-2, the J call TRBJ2-3; 7 nucleotides agree with TRBD1. Trimming took 1 base from V and 4 from J; bases not matched to a gene: 5. The CDR3 has 15 residues. CDR1 is LGHNA, CDR2 YNFKEQ, per germline. CDR3 sequence reads: CASSQVRGQADTQYF. The CDR3 DNA reads as TGTGCCAGCAGCCAAGTTAGGGGGCAGGCAGATACGCAGTATTTT.

The chain has TRBV30 and TRBJ2-7; TRBD2 matches 8 bases. Germline V gene lookup returns CDR1 GTSNPN and CDR2 SVGIG (reference sequence). CDR3 size: 14 residues. The junction had 5 bases not matched to a gene; V was cut back by 0 bases and J by 4 bases. This CDR3 reads CAWSVREGWYEQYF. For the CDR3, the DNA is TGTGCCTGGAGTGTACGGGAGGGTTGGTACGAGCAGTACTTC.

This clone was observed a few times. The J gene is TRBJ2-7, the V gene TRBV9; 9 bases are a match to TRBD2. The CDR3 extends over 16 amino acids. Unmatched junction bases numbered 7, after V lost 0 bases and J lost 3 bases. Per the germline V gene, CDR1 is SGDLS and CDR2 is YYNGEE. CDR3 protein: CASSVGPSGTDYEQYF. The CDR3 nucleotides read TGTGCCAGCAGCGTAGGTCCTAGCGGGACCGACTACGAGCAGTACTTC.

The rearrangement joins TRBV3-1 (or the pseudogene TRBV3-2) to TRBJ2-5; either TRBD1 or TRBD2 may supply D (6 bases each). Trimming left V 0 bases short and J 9 bases short, with 17 bases between. Germline V CDR1 and CDR2: LGHDT, YNNKEL (reference sequence). The CDR3 extends over 15 amino acids. As DNA, the CDR3 is TGTGCCAGCAGCCAAGATTTGGCGGGCCGGGGGCCCCAGTACTTC. This translates into CASSQDLAGRGPQYF.

This clone was found once. V is TRBV5-4 and J is TRBJ2-3; D call uncertain. Germline CDR1 and CDR2: SGHNT and YYREEE (reference sequence). Deletions cut 6 bases from V and 4 bases from J, with 9 bases between. This CDR3 spans 12 amino acids. The CDR3 loop reads CASTWGADTQYF. In DNA, the CDR3 is TGTGCCAGCACCTGGGGTGCAGATACGCAGTATTTT.

V and J are TRBV19 and TRBJ2-2; D may be TRBD2 (6 bases). Germline loops: CDR1 LNHDA, CDR2 SQIVND (reference sequence). The ends were cut back, 4 bases at V and 2 bases at J, with 8 bases in the middle. The CDR3 totals 14 residues. CDR3 residues: CASSTGSNTGELFF. Written as DNA, the CDR3 is TGTGCCAGTAGTACCGGGAGTAACACCGGGGAGCTGTTTTTT.

V gene TRBV7-3 combines with J gene TRBJ2-5; tentatively, D is TRBD2 (6 bases). Germline V gene sequence: CDR1 SGHTA, CDR2 FQGTGA. V was pared by 7 bases and J by 5 bases, with 20 bases between. The CDR3 has 15 amino acids. CDR3 in DNA: TGTGCCAGCACCCGAACGGGCCTAGCGTTTGAGACCCAGTACTTC. The encoded protein is CASTRTGLAFETQYF.

This chain uses TRBV21-1 with TRBJ1-4. TRBV21-1 represents a pseudogene. The CDR3 consists of 15 residues. This CDR3 is CASSSPDGGDEKLFF. The CDR3 DNA follows: TGTGCCAGCAGCTCTCCGGACGGCGGCGATGAAAAACTGTTTTTT.

The chain employs TRBV27 and TRBJ2-6; D unclear. Per germline, CDR1 MNHEY and CDR2 SMNVEV (reference sequence). V was pared by 6 bases and J by 1 base, with 7 bases between. CDR3 size: 14 residues. CDR3 DNA: TGTGCCAGCAGCCTCCAATCTGGGGCCAACGTCCTGACTTTC. Its protein is CASSLQSGANVLTF.

The chain uses TRBV14 and TRBJ2-7; D call uncertain. Trimming left V 4 bases short and J 3 bases short, with 16 bases between. Germline V gene lookup returns CDR1 SGHDN and CDR2 FVKESK. This CDR3 region has 15 residues. The CDR3 nucleotides read TGTGCCAGCAGCCCGTGGGCTGGTGACCTCTACGAGCAGTACTTC. This encodes CASSPWAGDLYEQYF.

In this sample, this clone turned up once. The CDR3 protein is CASSQDLAFGEGGDTQYF. CDR3 DNA: TGCGCCAGCAGCCAAGATTTGGCCTTCGGCGAGGGGGGTGATACGCAGTATTTT. The chain is built from TRBV4-3 and TRBJ2-3; D tentatively fits TRBD1 or TRBD2 (6 bases each). CDR3 size: 18 residues. With 0 bases removed from V and 6 bases from J, the gap between germline ends came to 22 bases. Germline V gives CDR1 LGHNA, CDR2 YSLEER.

V gene TRBV4-1 combines with J gene TRBJ2-3, with D perhaps matching TRBD2 (6 bases). CDR3 length equals 15 residues. Germline CDR1 and CDR2: MGHRA and YSYEKL. Trimming cost V 2 bases and J 8 bases, with 17 bases left between them. The CDR3 region is CASSQRDLESFTQYF. The CDR3, as DNA: TGCGCCAGCAGCCAACGGGACTTAGAGTCGTTTACGCAGTATTTT.